The entry below gives a single T cell receptor beta chain sequence along with its context. From the multiplex PCR reads, TCRdb called clonotypes with MiXCR, one entry per CDR3 protein. The top ten clones hold about two fifths of a sample with over 10,000 distinct CDR3 sequences, 55% to 75% of them seen once. The source of the sample is a study of breast tumors, draining lymph nodes, adjacent tissues. Germline CDR1 and CDR2: MGHRA and YSYEKL. V shed 1 base and J shed 3 bases, with 10 bases lying between them. There are 14 residues in the CDR3. The receptor was derived from a female donor with breast cancer. Some clones in this sample may be carry-over from other donors' samples. Sequencing was done on a sample of tumor-adjacent breast tissue. This chain uses TRBV4-1 with TRBJ2-7; unclear D gene. The CDR3 DNA reads TGCGCCAGCAGCCAAGTGTCTAATAACTACGAGCAGTACTTC. Protein: CASSQVSNNYEQYF.